The 2 T cell receptor beta chains below come from one sample, sequenced in a study of blood T cell repertoires in COVID-19. Assay used: immunoSEQ multiplex PCR; TCRdb lists only in-frame clones, some missing. The table includes fewer than 80,000 clones, 88% detected once. The sequenced sample consisted of peripheral blood. The receptors stem from a human donor in a cohort sampled during active COVID-19.

This chain uses TRBV16 with TRBJ2-7, with a possible D match to TRBD1 (6 bases). Germline V gives CDR1 KGHSY, CDR2 FQNENV. This CDR3 comprises 14 residues. With 0 bases removed from V and 5 bases from J, the gap between germline ends came to 11 bases. CDR3 loop: CASSQSNRAHEQYF. For the CDR3, the DNA is TGTGCCAGCAGCCAATCGAACAGGGCCCACGAGCAGTACTTC.

The chain is built from TRBV28 and TRBJ1-5; no definite D call. V dropped 6 bases and J dropped 3 bases, with 18 bases sitting between them. Germline V gene data show CDR1 as MDHEN and CDR2 as SYDVKM. This CDR3 comprises 16 residues. The CDR3 coding sequence is TGTGCCAGCAGACCCCTTGGCCAGGAGGACAATCAGCCCCAGCATTTT. Amino acids: CASRPLGQEDNQPQHF.